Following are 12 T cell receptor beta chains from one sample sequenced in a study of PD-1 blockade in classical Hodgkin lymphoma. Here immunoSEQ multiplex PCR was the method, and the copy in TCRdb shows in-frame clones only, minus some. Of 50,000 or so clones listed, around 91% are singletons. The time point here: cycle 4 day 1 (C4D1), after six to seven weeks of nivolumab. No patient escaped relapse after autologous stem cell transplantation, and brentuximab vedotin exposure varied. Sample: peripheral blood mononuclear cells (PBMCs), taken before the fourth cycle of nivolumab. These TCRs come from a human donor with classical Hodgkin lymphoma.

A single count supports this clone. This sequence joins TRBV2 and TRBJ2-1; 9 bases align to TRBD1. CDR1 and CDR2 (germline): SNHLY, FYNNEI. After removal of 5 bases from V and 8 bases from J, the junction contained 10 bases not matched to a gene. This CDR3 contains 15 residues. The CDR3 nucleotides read TGTGCCAGCAGTAAAGGACAGGGGTTGTTCCATGAGCAGTTCTTC. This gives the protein CASSKGQGLFHEQFF. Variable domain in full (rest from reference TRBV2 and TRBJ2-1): EPEVTQTPSHQVTQMGQEVILRCVPISNHLYFYWYRQILGQKVEFLVSFYNNEISEKSEIFDDQFSVERPDGSNFTLKIRSTKLEDSAMYFCASSKGQGLFHEQFFGPGTRLTVL.

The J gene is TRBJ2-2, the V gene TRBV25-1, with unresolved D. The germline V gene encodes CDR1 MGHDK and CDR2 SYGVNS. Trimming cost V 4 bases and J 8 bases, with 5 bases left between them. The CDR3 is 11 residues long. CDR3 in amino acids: CASSAGGELFF. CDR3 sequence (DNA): TGTGCCAGCAGTGCGGGTGGGGAGCTGTTTTTT.

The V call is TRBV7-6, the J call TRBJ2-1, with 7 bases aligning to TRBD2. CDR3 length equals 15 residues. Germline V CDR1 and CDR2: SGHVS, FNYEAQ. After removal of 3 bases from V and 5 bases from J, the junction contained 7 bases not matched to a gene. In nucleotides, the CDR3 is TGTGCCAGCAGCTTTAAACCGGGAGGACACAATGAGCAGTTCTTC. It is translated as CASSFKPGGHNEQFF.

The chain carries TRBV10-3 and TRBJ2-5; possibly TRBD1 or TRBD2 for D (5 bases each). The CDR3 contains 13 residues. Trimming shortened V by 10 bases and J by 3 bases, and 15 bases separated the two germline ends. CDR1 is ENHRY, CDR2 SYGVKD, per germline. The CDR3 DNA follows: TGTGCCACAGGGCGGGCGTTGGAAGAGACCCAGTACTTC. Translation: CATGRALEETQYF.

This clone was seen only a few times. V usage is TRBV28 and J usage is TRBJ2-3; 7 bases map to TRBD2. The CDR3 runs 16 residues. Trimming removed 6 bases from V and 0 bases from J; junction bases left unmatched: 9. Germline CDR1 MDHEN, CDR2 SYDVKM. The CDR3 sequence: CASSRPTSASTDTQYF. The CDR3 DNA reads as TGTGCCAGCAGCCGTCCTACTAGCGCTAGCACAGATACGCAGTATTTT.

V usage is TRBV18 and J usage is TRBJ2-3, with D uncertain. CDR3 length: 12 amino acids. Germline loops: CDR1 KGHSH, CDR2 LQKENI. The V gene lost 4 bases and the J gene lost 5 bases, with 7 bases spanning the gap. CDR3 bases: TGTGCCAGCTCACTAGAAATAGATACGCAGTATTTT. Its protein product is CASSLEIDTQYF.

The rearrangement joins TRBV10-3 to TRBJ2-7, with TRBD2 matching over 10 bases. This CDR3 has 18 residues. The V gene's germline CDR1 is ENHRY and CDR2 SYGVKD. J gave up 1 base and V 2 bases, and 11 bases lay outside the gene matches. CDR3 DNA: TGTGCCATCAGTGAGGGTGAGCAAAAACTAGCGGGGTCCTACGAGCAGTACTTC. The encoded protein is CAISEGEQKLAGSYEQYF.

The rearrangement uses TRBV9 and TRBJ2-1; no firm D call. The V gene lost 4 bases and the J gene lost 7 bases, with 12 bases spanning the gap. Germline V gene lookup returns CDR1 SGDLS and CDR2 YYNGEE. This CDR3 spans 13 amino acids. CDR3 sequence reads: CASSPKWRNEQFF. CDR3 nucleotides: TGTGCCAGCAGCCCTAAATGGAGAAATGAGCAGTTCTTC.

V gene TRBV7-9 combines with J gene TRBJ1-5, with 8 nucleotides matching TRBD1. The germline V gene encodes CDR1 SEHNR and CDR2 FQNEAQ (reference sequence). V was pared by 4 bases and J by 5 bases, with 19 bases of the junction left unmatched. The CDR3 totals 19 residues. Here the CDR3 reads CASSSSWGAGQGWDQPQHF. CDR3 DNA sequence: TGTGCCAGCAGCTCCAGCTGGGGGGCAGGACAGGGTTGGGATCAGCCCCAGCATTTT.

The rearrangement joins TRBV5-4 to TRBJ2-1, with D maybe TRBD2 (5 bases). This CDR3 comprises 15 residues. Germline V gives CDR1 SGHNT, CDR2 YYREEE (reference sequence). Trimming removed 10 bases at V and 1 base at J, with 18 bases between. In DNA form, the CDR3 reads TGTGCCGGCCGGACGCATGGCGGGTCCTACAATGAGCAGTTCTTC. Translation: CAGRTHGGSYNEQFF. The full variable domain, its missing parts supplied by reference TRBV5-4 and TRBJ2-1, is ETGVTQSPTHLIKTRGQQVTLRCSSQSGHNTVSWYQQALGQGPQFIFQYYREEENGRGNFPPRFSGLQFPNYSSELNVNALELDDSALYLCAGRTHGGSYNEQFFGPGTRLTVL.

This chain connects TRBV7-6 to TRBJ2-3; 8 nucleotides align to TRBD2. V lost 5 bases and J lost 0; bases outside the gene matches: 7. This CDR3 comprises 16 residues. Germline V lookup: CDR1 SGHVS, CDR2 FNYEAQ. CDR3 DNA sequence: TGTGCCAGCAGCCCCGCGAGCGGGAGTAGCACAGATACGCAGTATTTT. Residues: CASSPASGSSTDTQYF.

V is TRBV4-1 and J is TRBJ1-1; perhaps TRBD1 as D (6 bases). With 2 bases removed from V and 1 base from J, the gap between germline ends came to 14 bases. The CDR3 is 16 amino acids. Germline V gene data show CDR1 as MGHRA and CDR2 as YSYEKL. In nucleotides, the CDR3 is TGCGCCAGCAGCCAACCCCTACAGGGTCAGAACACTGAAGCTTTCTTT. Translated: CASSQPLQGQNTEAFF.